Each of the 6 T cell receptor beta chains below was sequenced from the same sample in a study of cytomegalovirus exposure and HLA in healthy donors. The PCR had 60 Vbeta and 13 Jbeta primers. Sequencing was performed with immunoSEQ multiplex PCR; in TCRdb, only in-frame clones are kept and a portion is missing. The sample has under 150,000 clones; approximately 78% are singletons. The sequenced sample was PBMCs. All receptors derive from a man between 40 and 49 years old in good health and CMV-seropositive.

V usage is TRBV21-1 and J usage is TRBJ2-7; TRBD1 is the table's D call and was not checked against the DNA. TRBV21-1 has pseudogene status. The CDR3 contains 16 residues. The CDR3 bases are TGTGCCAGCAGCAAAAACCAGGGCTCACTCTCCTACGAGCAGTACTTC. Protein product: CASSKNQGSLSYEQYF.

V gene TRBV7-6 combines with J gene TRBJ1-1; perhaps TRBD1 as D (6 bases). V lost 1 base and J lost 4, with 10 bases in between. This CDR3 spans 14 amino acids. Germline V lookup: CDR1 SGHVS, CDR2 FNYEAQ. CDR3 in DNA: TGTGCCAGCAGCTTAGTCCTCAGGGGCACTGAAGCTTTCTTT. It specifies CASSLVLRGTEAFF.

The chain has TRBV5-4 and TRBJ2-4, with D possibly TRBD1 on 5 matching bases. The germline gives CDR1 SGHNT, CDR2 YYREEE (reference sequence). Trimming cost V 2 bases and J 5 bases, with 8 bases left between them. The CDR3 has 13 amino acids. The CDR3 spells CASSLGQENIQYF. As DNA, the CDR3 is TGTGCCAGCAGCTTAGGACAAGAAAACATTCAGTACTTC. Combining the CDR3 with reference TRBV5-4 and TRBJ2-4 gives the whole variable domain ETGVTQSPTHLIKTRGQQVTLRCSSQSGHNTVSWYQQALGQGPQFIFQYYREEENGRGNFPPRFSGLQFPNYSSELNVNALELDDSALYLCASSLGQENIQYFGAGTRLSVL.

This clone was recorded a few times. The CDR3 is CASSPPARNEQFF. The CDR3, as DNA: TGTGCCAGCAGCCCCCCCGCTAGGAATGAGCAGTTCTTC. This chain uses TRBV7-3 with TRBJ2-1; D is uncertain. Trimming cost V 5 bases and J 7 bases, with 12 bases left between them. The CDR3 is 13 amino acids. Germline V gene data show CDR1 as SGHTA and CDR2 as FQGTGA. Full variable domain (missing parts from reference TRBV7-3 and TRBJ2-1): GAGVSQTPSNKVTEKGKYVELRCDPISGHTALYWYRQSLGQGPEFLIYFQGTGAADDSGLPNDRFFAVRPEGSVSTLKIQRTERGDSAVYLCASSPPARNEQFFGPGTRLTVL.

This clone was seen a single time. The rearrangement links TRBV7-9 to TRBJ2-1; TRBD2 aligns across 9 bases. The germline V gene encodes CDR1 SEHNR and CDR2 FQNEAQ (reference sequence). V trimming: 5 bases; J trimming: 11 bases; junction bases outside the gene matches: 19. The CDR3 is 17 residues long. The CDR3 nucleotides are TGTGCCAGCAGCCCGACCGGGACTAGCAGCGTAGGGGGGCAGCAGTTCTTC. It encodes CASSPTGTSSVGGQQFF.

The chain links TRBV4-1 to TRBJ2-7, with 10 nucleotides matching TRBD1. Looked up from germline, CDR1 is MGHRA and CDR2 is YSYEKL. This CDR3 spans 20 amino acids. Trimming cost V 0 bases and J 3 bases; bases outside gene matches: 17. The CDR3 is CASSQEYTFLGTGVFYEQYF. For the CDR3, the DNA is TGCGCCAGCAGCCAAGAATACACTTTTTTGGGGACAGGGGTTTTCTACGAGCAGTACTTC.